Detailed here is one T cell receptor (beta chain). Its antigen is not known. This same CDR3 is encoded by further DNA sequences in the sample. Between the trimmed V and J ends, which lost 1 base and 5 bases, there was a span of 6 bases. Germline loops: CDR1 SGHNT, CDR2 YENEEA. The CDR3 runs to 13 residues. This entry comes from a study of T cell responses to AZD1222 COVID-19 vaccine. At the level of the study: It was second doses at about 4 or about 12 weeks that were pooled. Study-level results: After the peak T cell response, and only then, were repertoires sampled. Seropositive at baseline were only a handful of AZD1222 recipients.

Produced via immunoSEQ multiplex PCR; TCRdb's table is partial and in-frame only. Seen here are around 69,000 clones, roughly 84% observed once, and the top ten hold around 7.8%. The chain is built from TRBV11-3 and TRBJ2-1; no firm D call. This receptor was identified in an adult in good health. Sequencing was performed on peripheral blood, taken on day 0 of AZD1222 vaccination. Written as DNA, the CDR3 is TGTGCCAGCAGCTTAGGTCGGAACAATGAGCAGTTCTTC. Amino acids: CASSLGRNNEQFF.